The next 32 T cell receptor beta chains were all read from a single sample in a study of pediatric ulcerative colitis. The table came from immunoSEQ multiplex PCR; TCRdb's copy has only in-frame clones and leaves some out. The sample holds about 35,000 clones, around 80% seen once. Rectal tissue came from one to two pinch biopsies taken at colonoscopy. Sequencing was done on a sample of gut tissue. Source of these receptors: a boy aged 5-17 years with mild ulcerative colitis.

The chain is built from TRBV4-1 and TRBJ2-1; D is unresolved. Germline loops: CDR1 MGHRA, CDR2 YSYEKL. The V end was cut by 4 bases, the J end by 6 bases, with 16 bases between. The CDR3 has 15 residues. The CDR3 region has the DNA TGCGCCAGCAGCCCCCTAGGCCTGCGCGGCAATGAGCAGTTCTTC. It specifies CASSPLGLRGNEQFF.

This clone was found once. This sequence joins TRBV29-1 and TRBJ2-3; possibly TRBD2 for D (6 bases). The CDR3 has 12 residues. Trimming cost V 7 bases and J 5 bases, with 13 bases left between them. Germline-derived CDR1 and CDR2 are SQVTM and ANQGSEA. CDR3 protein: CSGKDSGDTQYF. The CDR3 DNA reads TGCAGCGGAAAAGATAGCGGAGATACGCAGTATTTT.

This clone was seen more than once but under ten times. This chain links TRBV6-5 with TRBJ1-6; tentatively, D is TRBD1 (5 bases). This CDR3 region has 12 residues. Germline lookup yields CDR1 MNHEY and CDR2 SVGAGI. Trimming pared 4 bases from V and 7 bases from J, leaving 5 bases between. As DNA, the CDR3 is TGTGCCAGCAGTTCAGGGAATTCACCCCTCCACTTT. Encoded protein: CASSSGNSPLHF.

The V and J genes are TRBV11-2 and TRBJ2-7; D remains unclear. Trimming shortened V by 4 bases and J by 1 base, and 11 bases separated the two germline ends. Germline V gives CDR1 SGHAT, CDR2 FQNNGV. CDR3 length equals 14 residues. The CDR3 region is CASSSSNPSYEQYF. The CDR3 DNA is TGTGCCAGCAGCTCGTCCAACCCTTCCTACGAGCAGTACTTC.

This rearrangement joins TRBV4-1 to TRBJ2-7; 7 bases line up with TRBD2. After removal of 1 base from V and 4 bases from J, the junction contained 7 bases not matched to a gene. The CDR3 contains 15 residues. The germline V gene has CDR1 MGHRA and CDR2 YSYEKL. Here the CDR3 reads CASSQAGGRGYEQYF. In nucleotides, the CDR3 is TGCGCCAGCAGCCAAGCCGGAGGGAGGGGATACGAGCAGTACTTC.

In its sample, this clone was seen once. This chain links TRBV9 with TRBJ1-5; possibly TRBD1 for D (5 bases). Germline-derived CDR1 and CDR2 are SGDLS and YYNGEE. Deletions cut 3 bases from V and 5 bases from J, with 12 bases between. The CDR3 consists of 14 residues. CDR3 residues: CASSAGGDYQPQHF. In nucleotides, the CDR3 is TGTGCCAGCAGCGCTGGGGGGGATTATCAGCCCCAGCATTTT.

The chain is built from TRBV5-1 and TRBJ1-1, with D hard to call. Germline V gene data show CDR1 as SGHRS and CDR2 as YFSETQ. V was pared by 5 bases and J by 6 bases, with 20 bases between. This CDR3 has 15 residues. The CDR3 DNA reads TGCGCCAGCAGTCTCCTCGGAACAAAATACGCTGAAGCTTTCTTT. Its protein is CASSLLGTKYAEAFF.

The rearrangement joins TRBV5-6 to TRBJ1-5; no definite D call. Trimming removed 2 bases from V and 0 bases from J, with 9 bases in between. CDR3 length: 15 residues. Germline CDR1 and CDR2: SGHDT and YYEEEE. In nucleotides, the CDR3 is TGTGCCAGCAGCTTACAGAGCTATAGCAATCAGCCCCAGCATTTT. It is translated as CASSLQSYSNQPQHF.

The CDR3 protein is CASSILYGGDTEAFF. The CDR3 DNA follows: TGTGCCAGTAGTATCCTCTACGGGGGGGACACTGAAGCTTTCTTT. V and J are TRBV19 and TRBJ1-1; maybe TRBD1 (5 bases). This CDR3 spans 15 amino acids. The germline CDR1 and CDR2 sequences are LNHDA and SQIVND (reference sequence). Trimming shortened V by 3 bases and J by 3 bases, and 14 bases separated the two germline ends.

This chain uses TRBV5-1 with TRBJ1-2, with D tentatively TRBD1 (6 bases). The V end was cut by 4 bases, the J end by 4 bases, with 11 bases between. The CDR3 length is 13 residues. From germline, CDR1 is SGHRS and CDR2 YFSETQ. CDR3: CASSEDSLYGYTF. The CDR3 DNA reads TGCGCCAGCAGCGAGGACAGCCTCTATGGCTACACCTTC.

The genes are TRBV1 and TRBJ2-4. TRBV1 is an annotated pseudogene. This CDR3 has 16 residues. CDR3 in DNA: TGCACCAGCAGCCAAGGAATTCGGACGGCCAAAAACATTCAGTACTTC. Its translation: CTSSQGIRTAKNIQYF.

The CDR3 is CASREQTNTGELFF. As DNA, the CDR3 is TGCGCCAGCAGAGAACAGACGAACACCGGGGAGCTGTTTTTT. The chain uses TRBV5-1 and TRBJ2-2, with no clear D. This CDR3 region has 14 residues. Germline CDR1 is SGHRS and CDR2 is YFSETQ. The V end was cut by 5 bases, the J end by 0 bases, with 8 bases between.

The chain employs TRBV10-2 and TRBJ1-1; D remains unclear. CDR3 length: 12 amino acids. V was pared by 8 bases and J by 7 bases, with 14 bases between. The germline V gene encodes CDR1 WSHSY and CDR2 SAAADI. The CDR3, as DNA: TGCGCCAGCCTCGGAACGGAAAGTGAAGCTTTCTTT. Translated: CASLGTESEAFF.

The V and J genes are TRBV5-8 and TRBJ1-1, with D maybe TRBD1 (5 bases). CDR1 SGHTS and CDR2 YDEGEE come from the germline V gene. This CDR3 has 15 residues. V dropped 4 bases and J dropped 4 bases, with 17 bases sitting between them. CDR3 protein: CASSRGGESGTEAFF. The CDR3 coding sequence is TGTGCCAGCAGCCGCGGAGGGGAGAGCGGCACTGAAGCTTTCTTT.

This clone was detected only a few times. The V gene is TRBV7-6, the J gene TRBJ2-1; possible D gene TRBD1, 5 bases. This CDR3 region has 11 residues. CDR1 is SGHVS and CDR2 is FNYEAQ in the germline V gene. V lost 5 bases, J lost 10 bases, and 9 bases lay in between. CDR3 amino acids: CASSLNREQFF. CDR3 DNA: TGTGCCAGCAGCCTGAACAGGGAGCAGTTCTTC.

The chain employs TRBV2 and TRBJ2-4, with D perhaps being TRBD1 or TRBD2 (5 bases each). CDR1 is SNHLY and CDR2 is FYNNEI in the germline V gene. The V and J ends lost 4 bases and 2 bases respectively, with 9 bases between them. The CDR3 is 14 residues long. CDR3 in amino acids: CASSGWGSKNIQYF. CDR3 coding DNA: TGTGCCAGCAGTGGATGGGGGTCCAAAAACATTCAGTACTTC.

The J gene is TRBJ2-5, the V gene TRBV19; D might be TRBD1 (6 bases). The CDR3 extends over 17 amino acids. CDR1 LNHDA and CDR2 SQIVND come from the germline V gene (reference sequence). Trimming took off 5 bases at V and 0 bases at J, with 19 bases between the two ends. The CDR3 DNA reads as TGTGCCAGTAGTCCGGCACCCGACAGGACGTACCAAGAGACCCAGTACTTC. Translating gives CASSPAPDRTYQETQYF.

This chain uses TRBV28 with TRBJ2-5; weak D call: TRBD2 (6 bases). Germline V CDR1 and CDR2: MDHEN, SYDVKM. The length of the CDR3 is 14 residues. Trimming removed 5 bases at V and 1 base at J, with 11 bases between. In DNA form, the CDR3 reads TGTGCCAGCAGTCTCATAGCGGCCCAAGAGACCCAGTACTTC. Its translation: CASSLIAAQETQYF.

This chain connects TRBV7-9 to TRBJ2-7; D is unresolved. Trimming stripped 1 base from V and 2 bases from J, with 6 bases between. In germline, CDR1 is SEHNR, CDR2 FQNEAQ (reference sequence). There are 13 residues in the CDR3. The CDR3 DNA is TGTGCCAGCAGCTTAGGCCCCCCCTACGAGCAGTACTTC. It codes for CASSLGPPYEQYF.

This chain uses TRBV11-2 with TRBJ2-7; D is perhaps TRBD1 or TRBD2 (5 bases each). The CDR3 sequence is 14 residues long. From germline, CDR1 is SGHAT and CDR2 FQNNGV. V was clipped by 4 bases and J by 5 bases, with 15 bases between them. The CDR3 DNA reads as TGTGCCAGCAGCTGGACCTGGGGGAACAACGAGCAGTACTTC. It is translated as CASSWTWGNNEQYF.

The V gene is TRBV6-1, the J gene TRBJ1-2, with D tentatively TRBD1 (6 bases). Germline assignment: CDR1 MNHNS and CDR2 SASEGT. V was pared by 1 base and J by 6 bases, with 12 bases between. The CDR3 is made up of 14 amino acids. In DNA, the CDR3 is TGTGCCAGCAGTGAAGTCGGGGGCCTCGATGGCTACACCTTC. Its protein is CASSEVGGLDGYTF.

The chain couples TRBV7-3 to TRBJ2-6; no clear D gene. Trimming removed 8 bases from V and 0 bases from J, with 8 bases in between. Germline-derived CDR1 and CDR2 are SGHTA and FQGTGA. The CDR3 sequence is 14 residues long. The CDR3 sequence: CASGLSSGANVLTF. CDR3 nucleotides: TGTGCCAGCGGCCTATCCTCTGGGGCCAACGTCCTGACTTTC.

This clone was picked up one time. The DNA for the CDR3 is TGTGCCAGCAGCTTGGTCGTAGAGGGGACCCAGTACTTC. The encoded protein is CASSLVVEGTQYF. The genes are TRBV5-8 and TRBJ2-5, with D possibly TRBD2 on 5 matching bases. In germline, CDR1 is SGHTS, CDR2 YDEGEE. V was trimmed by 0 bases and J by 7 bases, leaving 10 bases between them. The CDR3 covers 13 residues.

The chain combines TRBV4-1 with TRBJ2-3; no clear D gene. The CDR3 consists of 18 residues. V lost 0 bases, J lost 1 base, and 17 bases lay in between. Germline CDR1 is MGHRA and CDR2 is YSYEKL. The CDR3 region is CASSQDRVDSFGTDTQYF. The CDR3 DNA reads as TGCGCCAGCAGCCAAGATCGTGTTGACTCGTTTGGCACAGATACGCAGTATTTT.

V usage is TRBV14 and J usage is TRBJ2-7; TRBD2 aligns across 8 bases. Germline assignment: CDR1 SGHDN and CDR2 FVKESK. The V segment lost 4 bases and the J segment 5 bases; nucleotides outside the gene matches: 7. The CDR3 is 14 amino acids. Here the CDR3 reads CASSRTSGWDEQYF. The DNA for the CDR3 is TGTGCCAGCAGCCGTACTAGCGGCTGGGACGAGCAGTACTTC.

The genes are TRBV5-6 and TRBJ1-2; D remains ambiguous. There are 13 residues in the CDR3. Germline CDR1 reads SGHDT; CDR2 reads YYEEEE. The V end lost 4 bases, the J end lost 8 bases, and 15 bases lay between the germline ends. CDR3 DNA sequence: TGTGCCAGCAGCCCCACTTGGAGTAAGGGCTACACCTTC. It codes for CASSPTWSKGYTF. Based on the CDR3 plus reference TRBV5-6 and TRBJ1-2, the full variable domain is DAGVTQSPTHLIKTRGQQVTLRCSPKSGHDTVSWYQQALGQGPQFIFQYYEEEERQRGNFPDRFSGHQFPNYSSELNVNALLLGDSALYLCASSPTWSKGYTFGSGTRLTVV.

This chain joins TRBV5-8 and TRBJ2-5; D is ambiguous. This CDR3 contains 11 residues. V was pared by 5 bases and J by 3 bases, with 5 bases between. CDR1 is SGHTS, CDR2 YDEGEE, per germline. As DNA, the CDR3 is TGTGCCAGCAGAATGGAAGAGACCCAGTACTTC. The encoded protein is CASRMEETQYF.

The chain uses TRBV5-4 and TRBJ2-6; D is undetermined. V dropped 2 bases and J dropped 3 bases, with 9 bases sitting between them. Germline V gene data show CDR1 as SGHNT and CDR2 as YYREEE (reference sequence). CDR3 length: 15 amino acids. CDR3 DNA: TGTGCCAGCAGCTTTTTAAATCGTGGGGCCAACGTCCTGACTTTC. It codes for CASSFLNRGANVLTF.

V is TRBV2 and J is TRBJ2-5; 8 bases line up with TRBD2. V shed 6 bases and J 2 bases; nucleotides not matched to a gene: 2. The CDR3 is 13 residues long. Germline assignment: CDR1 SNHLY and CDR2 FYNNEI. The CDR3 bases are TGTGCCAGCAGACTAGCGGTACAAGAGACCCAGTACTTC. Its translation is CASRLAVQETQYF.

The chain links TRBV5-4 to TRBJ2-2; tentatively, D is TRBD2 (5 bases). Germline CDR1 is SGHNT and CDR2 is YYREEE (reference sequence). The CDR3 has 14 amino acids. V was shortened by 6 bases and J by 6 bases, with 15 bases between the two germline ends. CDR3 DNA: TGTGCCAGCAACATTGAGGGTTCCCCCGGGGAGCTGTTTTTT. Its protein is CASNIEGSPGELFF.

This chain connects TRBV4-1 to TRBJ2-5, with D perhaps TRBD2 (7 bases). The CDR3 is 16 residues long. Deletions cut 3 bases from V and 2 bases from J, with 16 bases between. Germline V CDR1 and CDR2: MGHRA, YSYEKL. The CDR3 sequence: CASSHFRGGGQETQYF. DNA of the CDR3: TGCGCCAGCAGCCATTTCCGGGGAGGGGGGCAAGAGACCCAGTACTTC.

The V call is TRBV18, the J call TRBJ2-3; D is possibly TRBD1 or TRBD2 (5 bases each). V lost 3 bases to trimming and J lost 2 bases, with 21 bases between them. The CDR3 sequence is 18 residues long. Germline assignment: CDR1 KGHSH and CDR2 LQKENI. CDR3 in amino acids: CASSPRGPTHYSTDTQYF. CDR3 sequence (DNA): TGTGCCAGCTCACCCCGGGGCCCCACACATTATTCCACAGATACGCAGTATTTT.